This note documents a single T cell receptor (beta chain) sequence. Its specificity is unknown. From the 5' RACE reads, TCRdb called clonotypes with MiXCR, one entry per CDR3 protein. The repertoire holds under 300,000 distinct CDR3 sequences, with less than 9.5% as singletons. These data originate in a study of T-cell memory formation after mild COVID-19. Germline-derived CDR1 and CDR2 are MGHRA and YSYEKL. V lost 0 bases and J 6 bases, leaving 18 bases between the germline ends. This CDR3 contains 17 residues. Study-level findings and limits: CD4+ bias marked clones expanding day 15 to 37, unlike balanced contracting clones.

The clonotype originates from a man between 18 and 35 years old who had mild COVID-19 (a few samples of this study predate the infection). Cell type and time point are not known. Sequencing was performed on PBMCs or a T cell subset sorted from them (not recorded which). The chain has TRBV4-1 and TRBJ2-4; D may be TRBD1 (5 bases). CDR3 region: CASSQDWARSGINIQYF. The CDR3 bases are TGCGCCAGCAGCCAAGATTGGGCTCGGTCAGGGATAAACATTCAGTACTTC.